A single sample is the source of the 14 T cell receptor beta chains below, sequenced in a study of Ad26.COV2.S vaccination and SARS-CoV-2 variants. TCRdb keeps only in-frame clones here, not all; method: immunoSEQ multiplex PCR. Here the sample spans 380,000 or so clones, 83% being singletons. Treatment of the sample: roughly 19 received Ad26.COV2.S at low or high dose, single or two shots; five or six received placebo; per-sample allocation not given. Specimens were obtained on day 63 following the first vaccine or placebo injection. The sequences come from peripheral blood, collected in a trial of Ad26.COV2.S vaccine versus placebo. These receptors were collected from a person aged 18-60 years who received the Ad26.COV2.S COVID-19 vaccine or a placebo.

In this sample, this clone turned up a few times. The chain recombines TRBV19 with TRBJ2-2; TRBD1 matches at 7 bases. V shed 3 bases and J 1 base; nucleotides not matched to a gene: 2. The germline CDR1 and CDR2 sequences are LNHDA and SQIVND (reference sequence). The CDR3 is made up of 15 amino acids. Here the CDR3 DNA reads TGTGCCAGTAGTATGGGACAGCAGAACACCGGGGAGCTGTTTTTT. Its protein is CASSMGQQNTGELFF.

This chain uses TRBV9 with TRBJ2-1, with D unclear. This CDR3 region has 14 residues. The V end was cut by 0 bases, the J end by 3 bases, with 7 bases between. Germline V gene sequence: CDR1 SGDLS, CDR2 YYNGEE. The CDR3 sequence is CASSVDGNYNEQFF. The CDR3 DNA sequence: TGTGCCAGCAGCGTAGATGGTAACTACAATGAGCAGTTCTTC.

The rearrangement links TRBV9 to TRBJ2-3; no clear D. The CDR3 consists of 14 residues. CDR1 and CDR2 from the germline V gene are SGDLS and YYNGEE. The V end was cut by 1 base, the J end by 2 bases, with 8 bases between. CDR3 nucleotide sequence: TGTGCCAGCAGCGTAAATCCTATCACAGATACGCAGTATTTT. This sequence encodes CASSVNPITDTQYF.

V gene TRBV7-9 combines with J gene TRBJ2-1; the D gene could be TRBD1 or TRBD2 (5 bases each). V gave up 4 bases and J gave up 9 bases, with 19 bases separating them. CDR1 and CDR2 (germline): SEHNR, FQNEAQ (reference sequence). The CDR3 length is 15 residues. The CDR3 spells CASSWPGPGGPEQFF. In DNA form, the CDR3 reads TGTGCCAGCAGCTGGCCGGGACCCGGAGGCCCTGAGCAGTTCTTC. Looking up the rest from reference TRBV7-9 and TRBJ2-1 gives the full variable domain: DTGVSQNPRHKITKRGQNVTFRCDPISEHNRLYWYRQTLGQGPEFLTYFQNEAQLEKSRLLSDRFSAERPKGSFSTLEIQRTEQGDSAMYLCASSWPGPGGPEQFFGPGTRLTVL.

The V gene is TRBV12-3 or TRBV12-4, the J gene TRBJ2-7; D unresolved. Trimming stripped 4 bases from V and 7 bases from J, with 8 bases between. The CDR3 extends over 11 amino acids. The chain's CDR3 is CASSSRREQYF. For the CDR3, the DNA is TGTGCCAGCAGTTCAAGACGGGAGCAGTACTTC.

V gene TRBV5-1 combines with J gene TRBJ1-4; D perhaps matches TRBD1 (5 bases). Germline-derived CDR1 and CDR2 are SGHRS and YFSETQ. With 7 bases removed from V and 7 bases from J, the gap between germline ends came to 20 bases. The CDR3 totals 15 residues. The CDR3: CASARSTGLREKLFF. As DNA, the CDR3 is TGCGCCAGCGCTCGGTCGACGGGGCTTCGTGAAAAACTGTTTTTT. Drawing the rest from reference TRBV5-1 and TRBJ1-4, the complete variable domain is KAGVTQTPRYLIKTRGQQVTLSCSPISGHRSVSWYQQTPGQGLQFLFEYFSETQRNKGNFPGRFSGRQFSNSRSEMNVSTLELGDSALYLCASARSTGLREKLFFGSGTQLSVL.

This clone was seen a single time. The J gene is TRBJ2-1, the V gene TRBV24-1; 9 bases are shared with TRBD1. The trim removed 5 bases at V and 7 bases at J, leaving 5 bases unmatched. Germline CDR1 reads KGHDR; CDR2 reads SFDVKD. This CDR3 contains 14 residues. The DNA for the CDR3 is TGTGCCACCAGTGCTAGACAGGGGGAGAATGAGCAGTTCTTC. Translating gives CATSARQGENEQFF.

CDR3 nucleotides: TGTGCCAGCAGCCAAACCCTCTGGACAGGGGGCTTTGGCTACACCTTC. It codes for CASSQTLWTGGFGYTF. The chain joins TRBV4-2 to TRBJ1-2, with TRBD1 matching 11 bases. After removal of 2 bases from V and 7 bases from J, the junction contained 9 bases not matched to a gene. The V gene's germline CDR1 is LGHNA and CDR2 YNFKEQ. CDR3 size: 16 residues.

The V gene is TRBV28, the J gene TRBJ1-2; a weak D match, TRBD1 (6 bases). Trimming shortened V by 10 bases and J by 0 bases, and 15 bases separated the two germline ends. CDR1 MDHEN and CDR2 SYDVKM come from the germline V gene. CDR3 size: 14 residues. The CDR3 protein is CAISGVGANYGYTF. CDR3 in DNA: TGTGCCATCTCAGGGGTGGGGGCTAACTATGGCTACACCTTC.

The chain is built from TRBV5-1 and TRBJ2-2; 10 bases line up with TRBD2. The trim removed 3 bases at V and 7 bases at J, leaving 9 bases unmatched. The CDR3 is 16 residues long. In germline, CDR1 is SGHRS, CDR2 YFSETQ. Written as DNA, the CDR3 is TGCGCCAGCAGCTCTCTCAGCGGGGGGGCCGTCGGGGAGCTGTTTTTT. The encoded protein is CASSSLSGGAVGELFF. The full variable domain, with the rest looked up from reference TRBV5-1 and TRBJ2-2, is KAGVTQTPRYLIKTRGQQVTLSCSPISGHRSVSWYQQTPGQGLQFLFEYFSETQRNKGNFPGRFSGRQFSNSRSEMNVSTLELGDSALYLCASSSLSGGAVGELFFGEGSRLTVL.

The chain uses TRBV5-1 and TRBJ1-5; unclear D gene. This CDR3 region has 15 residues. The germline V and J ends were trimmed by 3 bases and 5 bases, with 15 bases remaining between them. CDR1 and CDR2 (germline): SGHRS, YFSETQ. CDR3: CASSSFPGVDQPQHF. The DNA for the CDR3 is TGCGCCAGCAGCTCGTTCCCGGGAGTCGATCAGCCCCAGCATTTT.

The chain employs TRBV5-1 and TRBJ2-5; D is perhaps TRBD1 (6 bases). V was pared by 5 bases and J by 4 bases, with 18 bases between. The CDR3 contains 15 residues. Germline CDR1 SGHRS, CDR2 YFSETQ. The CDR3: CASSRLTGNGETQYF. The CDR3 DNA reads TGCGCCAGCAGTCGGCTTACAGGGAATGGAGAGACCCAGTACTTC. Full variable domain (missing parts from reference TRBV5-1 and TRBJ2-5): KAGVTQTPRYLIKTRGQQVTLSCSPISGHRSVSWYQQTPGQGLQFLFEYFSETQRNKGNFPGRFSGRQFSNSRSEMNVSTLELGDSALYLCASSRLTGNGETQYFGPGTRLLVL.

As DNA, the CDR3 is TGCGCCAGCACCCGAGTCGAGTCTGGGGCCAACGTCCTGACTTTC. It translates to CASTRVESGANVLTF. This sequence joins TRBV23-1 and TRBJ2-6; D is ambiguous. TRBV23-1 is an ORF for which the function is uncertain. V gave up 7 bases and J gave up 1 base, with 11 bases separating them. The CDR3 has 15 residues.

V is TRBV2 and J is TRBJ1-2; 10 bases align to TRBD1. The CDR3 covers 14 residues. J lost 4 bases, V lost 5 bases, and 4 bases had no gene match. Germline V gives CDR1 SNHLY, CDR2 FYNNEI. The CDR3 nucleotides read TGTGCCAGCAGTCGACAGGGGGCCCGCTATGGCTACACCTTC. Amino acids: CASSRQGARYGYTF.